Included here is one TCR beta chain sequence, with context. What it binds is not known. An end of the junction differs from the germline gene, which may be a read error. The CDR3 consists of 17 residues. Per the germline V gene, CDR1 is SGHRS and CDR2 is YFSETQ. The protocol was immunoSEQ multiplex PCR, while the TCRdb copy is restricted to in-frame clones and leaves out a portion. The sample contains 45,000 to 55,000 clones, approximately 80% of which appear only once. The sample is drawn from a study of T cells in localized non-small cell lung cancer. Notes on the study in general: Highest T cell clonality was seen in uninvolved adjacent lung, surpassing that measured in tumor.

This sequence was found in a man between 40 and 75 years old with stage I squamous cell lung carcinoma. Sequenced material: peripheral blood, taken before any cancer treatment. This sequence joins TRBV5-1 and TRBJ2-3; 10 nucleotides line up with TRBD1. CDR3 DNA: TGCGCCAGCAGTTTGGCCGCTGCGACAGGGGGCGCAGATACGCAGTATTTT. Translating it yields CASSLAAATGGADTQYF.